A selection of T cell receptor beta chains follows, all from one sample in a study of blood T cell repertoires in COVID-19. This table comes from immunoSEQ multiplex PCR, and its TCRdb copy is limited to in-frame clones, with some not included. The sample lists 94,000 or so clones, 84% occurring once. The sample was peripheral blood. All receptors come from a man in his sixties with acute or convalescent COVID-19. Each CDR3 is given with its conserved first and last residue. The order of the fields is clone size, J gene, D gene, V gene, CDR3 DNA, CDR3 protein. The D gene is left open where the match is weak. Expanded clones are given a class, and other clones once, few, many or no size at all.

NA,TRBJ2-3,NA,TRBV4-2,TGTGCCAGCAGCCAAAATCCAGCGGTTGCAGATACGCAGTATTTT,CASSQNPAVADTQYF
NA,TRBJ2-7,NA,TRBV18,TGTGCCAGCGCCTGGGGGGAGCACTACGAGCAGTACTTC,CASAWGEHYEQYF
once,TRBJ2-5,TRBD2,TRBV4-1,TGCGCCAGCAGCCAGCCACTAGCGCTACAAGAGACCCAGTACTTC,CASSQPLALQETQYF
NA,TRBJ1-6,NA,TRBV28,TGTGCCAGCAGTCTGGGGCCTGTGGGCACCCTCCACTTT,CASSLGPVGTLHF
NA,TRBJ2-1,NA,TRBV11-3,TGTGCCAGCAGCGGGGCTCGGGATGAGCAGTTCTTC,CASSGARDEQFF
NA,TRBJ1-1,NA,TRBV11-2,TGTGCCAGCAGCTTAGATTATCGGGGTGAAGCTTTCTTT,CASSLDYRGEAFF
NA,TRBJ1-1,NA,TRBV19,TGTGCCAGTAGTATGGGACAAATGAACACTGAAGCTTTCTTT,CASSMGQMNTEAFF
NA,TRBJ2-2,NA,TRBV7-6,TGTGCCAGCAGCTTCCCTCGTGGCGGCCCTGACACCGGGGAGCTGTTTTTT,CASSFPRGGPDTGELFF
few,TRBJ2-2,NA,TRBV28,TGTGCCAGCAGTTTGAGAGAGGAGCTGTTTTTT,CASSLREELFF
NA,TRBJ1-5,TRBD1,TRBV3-1/TRBV3-2,TGTGCCAGCAGCCCGACAGGGTACCAGCCCCAGCATTTT,CASSPTGYQPQHF
NA,TRBJ1-3,NA,TRBV12-3/TRBV12-4,TGTGCCAGCAGTTTCTTTGGAAACACCATATATTTT,CASSFFGNTIYF
NA,TRBJ2-5,TRBD1,TRBV2,TGTGCCAGCAGTGAGGACAGGGAAGTGGAGACCCAGTACTTC,CASSEDREVETQYF
once,TRBJ2-3,NA,TRBV7-2,TGTGCCGGCCGGGACAACCCGACTTTTACGCAGTATTTT,CAGRDNPTFTQYF
few,TRBJ2-1,TRBD2,TRBV11-3,TGTGCCACCCTAGCGGGGGGGTACAATGAGCAGTTCTTC,CATLAGGYNEQFF
NA,TRBJ1-1,NA,TRBV14,TGTGCCAGCAGCCAAGCTCTTGGGCGGGGGAACACTGAAGCTTTCTTT,CASSQALGRGNTEAFF
once,TRBJ2-2,TRBD1,TRBV19,TGTGCCAGTACCCATCTAGACAGGGCGGCCGGGGAGCTGTTTTTT,CASTHLDRAAGELFF
NA,TRBJ1-5,TRBD1,TRBV5-8,TGTGCCAGCAGCTCTGGCTCGGGACAGGGGGCTAAGCCCCAGCATTTT,CASSSGSGQGAKPQHF
once,TRBJ2-5,TRBD2,TRBV6-2/TRBV6-3,TGTGCCAGCAGTTACTCGAAGATTGGCCCCCCGGGGAGGGCGCGGACCCAGTACTTC,CASSYSKIGPPGRARTQYF
NA,TRBJ2-3,NA,TRBV4-3,TGCGCCAGCAGCCAAGATATAGAGGATACGCAGTATTTT,CASSQDIEDTQYF
NA,TRBJ2-7,NA,TRBV5-1,TGCGCCAGCAGCTTGGTCGGCGGAGCCTACGAGCAGTACTTC,CASSLVGGAYEQYF
NA,TRBJ2-5,NA,TRBV6-6,TGTGCCAGCAGTTACCCATCGCAGGGGCAAGAGACCCAGTACTTC,CASSYPSQGQETQYF
few,TRBJ1-5,NA,TRBV28,TGTGCCAGCAGTCCCAGTATCAATCAGCCCCAGCATTTT,CASSPSINQPQHF
NA,TRBJ2-2,TRBD2,TRBV2,TGTGCCAGCAGTAGGACTAGCGGGGGGTCCGGGGAGCTGTTTTTT,CASSRTSGGSGELFF
once,TRBJ2-5,TRBD1,TRBV6-6,TGTGCCAGCAGTTCGCAGGGGGCCCTGGAGTGGGAGACCCAGTACTTC,CASSSQGALEWETQYF
NA,TRBJ1-5,TRBD1,TRBV5-1,TGCGCCAGCAGCTTGGAAGGACAGGGGAATCAGCCCCAGCATTTT,CASSLEGQGNQPQHF
NA,TRBJ2-2,NA,TRBV5-8,TGTGCCAGCAGCCCAACCACAGACGTCACCGGGGAGCTGTTTTTT,CASSPTTDVTGELFF
once,TRBJ2-1,TRBD1,TRBV11-3,TGTGCCAGCAGCCCCGGGACAGGGAAGGTCAATGAGCAGTTCTTC,CASSPGTGKVNEQFF
NA,TRBJ1-1,TRBD1,TRBV7-9,TGTGCCAGCAGCTTGAGACAGGGGGCGGACACTGAAGCTTTCTTT,CASSLRQGADTEAFF
NA,TRBJ1-1,NA,TRBV15,TGTGCCACCAGCAAAAGACAGTCGGAGACTGAAGCTTTCTTT,CATSKRQSETEAFF
NA,TRBJ1-6,NA,TRBV2,TGTGCCAGCAGGGTCCGGGACTCCTATAATTCACCCCTCCACTTT,CASRVRDSYNSPLHF
NA,TRBJ2-1,NA,TRBV12-3/TRBV12-4,TGTGCCAGCAGTTCACGGGCAGGGAGGTTGATGTTCTTC,CASSSRAGRLMFF
NA,TRBJ1-1,TRBD1,TRBV6-5,TGTGCCAGCAGTCCCCAGGGGACAGGGGCGCTATCAGCTTTCTTT,CASSPQGTGALSAFF
few,TRBJ2-7,TRBD1,TRBV7-9,TGTGCCAGCAGTCTCGGGACAGCCTACGAGCAGTACTTC,CASSLGTAYEQYF
NA,TRBJ2-2,NA,TRBV7-8,TGTGCCAGCAGCTTATTAGGCGGTAGTCCCGGGGAGCTGTTTTTT,CASSLLGGSPGELFF
once,TRBJ2-3,TRBD1,TRBV27,TGTGCCGCCTGGAGACAGGGATGGTCAGATACGCAGTATTTT,CAAWRQGWSDTQYF
NA,TRBJ1-1,NA,TRBV15,TGTGCCACCAGCAGAAGAACCTTTTACACCCAAGCTTTCTTT,CATSRRTFYTQAFF
NA,TRBJ2-5,TRBD2,TRBV7-9,TGTGCCAGCAGCTCAAGCCAGACTAGCGGGGGGATCGAGACCCAGTACTTC,CASSSSQTSGGIETQYF
once,TRBJ2-5,NA,TRBV19,TGTGCCAGTAGTCGGTTCGGGGAGACCCAGTACTTC,CASSRFGETQYF
few,TRBJ2-5,NA,TRBV7-2,TGTGCCAGCAGCCAGGGGAGGGGGACAACCCAAGAGACCCAGTACTTC,CASSQGRGTTQETQYF
NA,TRBJ2-5,TRBD1,TRBV9,TGTGCCAGCAGCCTAGGGACAGGGGGCACTGGAGAGACCCAGTACTTC,CASSLGTGGTGETQYF
NA,TRBJ2-1,TRBD2,TRBV4-1,TGCGCCAGCAGCTACCAAGCCCGAAGCGGGGGGTGGAATGAGCAGTTCTTC,CASSYQARSGGWNEQFF
few,TRBJ1-5,TRBD1,TRBV15,TGTGCCACCAGCAGGGACTCCGGGACAGGGGTCGGCAATCAGCCCCAGCATTTT,CATSRDSGTGVGNQPQHF
NA,TRBJ1-6,TRBD1,TRBV9,TGTGCCAGCAGCACTGGACAGGGAAAAAATAATTCACCCCTCCACTTT,CASSTGQGKNNSPLHF
NA,TRBJ1-1,TRBD1,TRBV2,TGTGCCAGCAGCACCAGAGGGGCAGGGGGCACTGAAGCTTTCTTT,CASSTRGAGGTEAFF
NA,TRBJ1-5,NA,TRBV28,TGTGCCAGCAGTTTACATCCCGAGGTTCCGGGAAATCAGCCCCAGCATTTT,CASSLHPEVPGNQPQHF
NA,TRBJ1-1,NA,TRBV27,TGTGCCAGCAGGGTATGGGGGGGCACTGAAGCTTTCTTT,CASRVWGGTEAFF
NA,TRBJ1-5,TRBD1,TRBV6-5,TGTGCCAGCAGTCTTGGACAGGGTAAGGGTCAGCCCCAGCATTTT,CASSLGQGKGQPQHF
NA,TRBJ1-6,NA,TRBV11-1,TGTGCCAGCAGCTTATTCGGCAGGGGAAGGAATTCACCCCTCCACTTT,CASSLFGRGRNSPLHF
NA,TRBJ2-7,TRBD2,TRBV2,TGTGCCAGCAGTGAAGCGCTGGGCGGGGGGGCCAGGGAGCAGTACTTC,CASSEALGGGAREQYF
NA,TRBJ1-5,NA,TRBV10-1,TGCGCCAGCAGTCCGGTGGGGGCTCCCCACGGGAGCAATCAGCCCCAGCATTTT,CASSPVGAPHGSNQPQHF
NA,TRBJ1-6,TRBD1,TRBV27,TGTGCCAGCAGTTTATCGGGACAGCAAGACTCCTATAATTCACCCCTCCACTTT,CASSLSGQQDSYNSPLHF
NA,TRBJ2-4,NA,TRBV18,TGTGCCAGCTCCCGCAGGGCCGTTGGTGAAAACATTCAGTACTTC,CASSRRAVGENIQYF
many,TRBJ1-2,TRBD1,TRBV7-9,TGTGCCAGCAGCTCTGACAGGGGGCGTGACTATGGCTACACCTTC,CASSSDRGRDYGYTF